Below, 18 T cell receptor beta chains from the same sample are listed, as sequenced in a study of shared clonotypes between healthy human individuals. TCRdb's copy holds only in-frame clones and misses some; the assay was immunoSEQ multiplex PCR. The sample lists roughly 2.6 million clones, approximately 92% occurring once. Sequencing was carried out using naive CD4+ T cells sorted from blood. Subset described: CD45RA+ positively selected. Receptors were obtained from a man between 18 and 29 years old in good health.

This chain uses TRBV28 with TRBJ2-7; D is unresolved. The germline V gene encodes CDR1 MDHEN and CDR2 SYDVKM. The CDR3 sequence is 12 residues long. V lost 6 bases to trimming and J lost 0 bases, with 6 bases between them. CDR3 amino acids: CASSFNSYEQYF. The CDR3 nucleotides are TGTGCCAGCAGCTTTAACTCCTACGAGCAGTACTTC.

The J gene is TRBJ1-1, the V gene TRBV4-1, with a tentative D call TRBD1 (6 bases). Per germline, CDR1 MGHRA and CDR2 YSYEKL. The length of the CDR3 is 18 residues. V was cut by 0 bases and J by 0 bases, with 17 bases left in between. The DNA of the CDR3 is TGCGCCAGCAGCCAAGATAGTTGGGGGCCCCGCATGAACACTGAAGCTTTCTTT. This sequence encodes CASSQDSWGPRMNTEAFF.

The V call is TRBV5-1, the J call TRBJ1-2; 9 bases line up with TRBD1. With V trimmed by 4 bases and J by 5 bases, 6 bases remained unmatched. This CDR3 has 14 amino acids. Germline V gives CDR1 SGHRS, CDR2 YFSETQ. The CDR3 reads CASSHRDRAYGYTF. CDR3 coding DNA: TGCGCCAGCAGCCACCGGGACAGGGCGTATGGCTACACCTTC.

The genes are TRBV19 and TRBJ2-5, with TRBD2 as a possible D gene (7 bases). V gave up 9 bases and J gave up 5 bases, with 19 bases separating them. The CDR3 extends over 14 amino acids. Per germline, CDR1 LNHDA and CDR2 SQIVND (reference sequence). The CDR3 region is CASGRGASGETQYF. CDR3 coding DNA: TGTGCCAGCGGTCGGGGGGCGTCTGGGGAGACCCAGTACTTC.

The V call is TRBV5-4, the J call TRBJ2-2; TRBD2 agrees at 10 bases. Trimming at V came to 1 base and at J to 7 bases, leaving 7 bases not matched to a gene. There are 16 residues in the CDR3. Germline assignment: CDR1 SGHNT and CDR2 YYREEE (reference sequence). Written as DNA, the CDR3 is TGTGCCAGCAGCTTGACTAGCGGGGTTACGATCGGGGAGCTGTTTTTT. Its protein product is CASSLTSGVTIGELFF.

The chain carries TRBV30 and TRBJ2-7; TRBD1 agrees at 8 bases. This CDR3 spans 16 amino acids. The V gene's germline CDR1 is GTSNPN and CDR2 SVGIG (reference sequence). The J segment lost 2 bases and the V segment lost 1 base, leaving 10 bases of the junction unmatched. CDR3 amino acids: CAWSAPNRGLTYEQYF. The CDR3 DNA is TGTGCCTGGAGTGCCCCCAACAGGGGGTTAACCTACGAGCAGTACTTC.

The CDR3 sequence is CAISESSPRTDTQYF. CDR3 DNA: TGTGCCATCAGTGAGTCGTCGCCCCGCACAGATACGCAGTATTTT. The chain couples TRBV10-3 to TRBJ2-3, with no clear D. The germline V gene encodes CDR1 ENHRY and CDR2 SYGVKD. The length of the CDR3 is 15 residues. V was cut by 0 bases and J by 1 base, with 8 bases left in between.

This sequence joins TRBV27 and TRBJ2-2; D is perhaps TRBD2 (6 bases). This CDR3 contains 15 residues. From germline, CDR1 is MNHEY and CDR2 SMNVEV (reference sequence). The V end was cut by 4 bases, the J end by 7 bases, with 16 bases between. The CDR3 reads CASSSPTRGNGELFF. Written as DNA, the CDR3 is TGTGCCAGCAGTTCCCCCACACGGGGGAACGGGGAGCTGTTTTTT.

The CDR3 loop is CASSLAMASQETQYF. The CDR3, as DNA: TGTGCCAGCAGCTTAGCGATGGCTTCCCAAGAGACCCAGTACTTC. The chain joins TRBV7-9 to TRBJ2-5; D gene uncertain. Trimming pared 0 bases from V and 1 base from J, leaving 9 bases between. The CDR3 is made up of 15 amino acids. Germline assignment: CDR1 SEHNR and CDR2 FQNEAQ (reference sequence).

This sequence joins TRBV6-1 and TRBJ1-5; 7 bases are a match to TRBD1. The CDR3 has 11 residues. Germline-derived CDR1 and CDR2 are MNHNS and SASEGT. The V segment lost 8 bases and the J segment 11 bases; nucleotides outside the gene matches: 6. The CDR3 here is CASLTGTAQHF. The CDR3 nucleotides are TGTGCCAGCTTGACCGGGACAGCCCAGCATTTT.

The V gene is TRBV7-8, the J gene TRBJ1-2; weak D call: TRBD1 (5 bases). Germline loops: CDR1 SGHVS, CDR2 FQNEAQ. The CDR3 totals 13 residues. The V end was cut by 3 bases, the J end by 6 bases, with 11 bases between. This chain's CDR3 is CASSFLRDHGYTF. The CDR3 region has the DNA TGTGCCAGCAGCTTCTTAAGGGACCATGGCTACACCTTC.

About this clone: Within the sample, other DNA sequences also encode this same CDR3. The CDR3 sequence is CASSFETDTQYF. The CDR3 DNA is TGTGCCAGCAGCTTCGAAACAGATACGCAGTATTTT. V is TRBV7-9 and J is TRBJ2-3; the D is unclear. The V and J ends lost 3 bases and 3 bases respectively, with 4 bases between them. The CDR3 runs to 12 residues. Looked up from germline, CDR1 is SEHNR and CDR2 is FQNEAQ (reference sequence).

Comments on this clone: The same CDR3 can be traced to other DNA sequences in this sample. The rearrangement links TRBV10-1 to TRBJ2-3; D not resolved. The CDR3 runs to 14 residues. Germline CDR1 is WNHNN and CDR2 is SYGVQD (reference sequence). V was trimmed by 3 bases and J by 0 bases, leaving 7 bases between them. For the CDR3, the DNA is TGCGCCAGCAGTGAAGGTACTAGCACAGATACGCAGTATTTT. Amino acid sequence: CASSEGTSTDTQYF.

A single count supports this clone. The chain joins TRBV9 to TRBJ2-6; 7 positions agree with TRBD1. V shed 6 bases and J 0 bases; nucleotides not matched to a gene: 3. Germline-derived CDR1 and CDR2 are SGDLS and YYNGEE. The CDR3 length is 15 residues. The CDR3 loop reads CASKGQDSGANVLTF. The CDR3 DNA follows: TGTGCCAGCAAAGGACAGGACTCTGGGGCCAACGTCCTGACTTTC.

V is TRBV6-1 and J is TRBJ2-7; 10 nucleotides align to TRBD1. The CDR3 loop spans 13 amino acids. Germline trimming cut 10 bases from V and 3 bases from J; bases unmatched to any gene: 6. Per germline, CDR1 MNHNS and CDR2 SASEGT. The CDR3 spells CATSGQGVYEQYF. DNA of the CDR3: TGTGCCACCAGCGGACAGGGGGTCTACGAGCAGTACTTC.

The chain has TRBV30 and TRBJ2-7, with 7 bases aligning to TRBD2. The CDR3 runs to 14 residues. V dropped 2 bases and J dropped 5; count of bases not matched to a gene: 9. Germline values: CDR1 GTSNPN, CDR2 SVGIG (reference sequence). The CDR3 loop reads CAWSRNSGVDEQYF. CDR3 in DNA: TGTGCCTGGAGTAGGAACAGCGGGGTGGACGAGCAGTACTTC.

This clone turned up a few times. This CDR3 is CASSTKDRGNTEAFF. CDR3 DNA sequence: TGTGCCAGCAGTACCAAGGACAGGGGGAACACTGAAGCTTTCTTT. The chain has TRBV11-2 and TRBJ1-1, with TRBD1 identical over 9 bases. With V trimmed by 6 bases and J by 1 base, 6 bases remained unmatched. This CDR3 has 15 amino acids. CDR1 and CDR2 (germline): SGHAT, FQNNGV.

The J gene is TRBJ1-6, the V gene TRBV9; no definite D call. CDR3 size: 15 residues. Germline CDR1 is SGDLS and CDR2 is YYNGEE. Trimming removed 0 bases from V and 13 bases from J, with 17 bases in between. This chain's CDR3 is CASSVGPAISFPLHF. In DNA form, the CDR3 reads TGTGCCAGCAGCGTAGGGCCGGCCATATCTTTCCCCCTCCACTTT. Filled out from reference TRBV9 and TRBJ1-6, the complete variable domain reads DSGVTQTPKHLITATGQRVTLRCSPRSGDLSVYWYQQSLDQGLQFLIQYYNGEERAKGNILERFSAQQFPDLHSELNLSSLELGDSALYFCASSVGPAISFPLHFGNGTRLTVT.